The next 5 T cell receptor beta chains were all read from a single sample in a study of blood T cell dynamics during melanoma immunotherapy. Time point in this sample: pre-treatment baseline. The assay was immunoSEQ multiplex PCR, and TCRdb's table has in-frame clones only and misses some. Among fewer than 7,500 clones listed, nearly 90% were seen once. Source: blood, taken from a patient treated with checkpoint blockade. Every receptor here comes from a human donor with melanoma.

This chain links TRBV29-1 with TRBJ2-2; D is unresolved. The CDR3 has 12 residues. Germline CDR1 SQVTM, CDR2 ANQGSEA. Between the trimmed V and J ends, which lost 6 bases and 2 bases, there was a span of 7 bases. This CDR3 is CSVRGNTGELFF. The CDR3 bases are TGCAGCGTACGCGGAAACACCGGGGAGCTGTTTTTT.

The V and J genes are TRBV7-7 and TRBJ2-1; 14 bases match TRBD2. V lost 5 bases to trimming and J lost 9 bases; unmatched junction nucleotides: 6. CDR1 and CDR2 from the germline V gene are SSHAT and FNYEAQ (reference sequence). This CDR3 region has 15 residues. This CDR3 reads CASSTGTSGSSEQFF. The CDR3 DNA follows: TGTGCCAGCAGCACCGGGACTAGCGGGAGTAGTGAGCAGTTCTTC.

CDR3 bases: TGTGCCAGCAGCCCCTTCGGCACAGATACGCAGTATTTT. Translated: CASSPFGTDTQYF. The chain joins TRBV9 to TRBJ2-3; no definite D call. Per the germline V gene, CDR1 is SGDLS and CDR2 is YYNGEE. Trimming left V 4 bases short and J 1 base short, with 7 bases between. This CDR3 region has 13 residues.

The J gene is TRBJ1-2, the V gene TRBV19; no clear D. CDR1 is LNHDA and CDR2 is SQIVND in the germline V gene (reference sequence). This CDR3 is built from 14 residues. Trimming left V 6 bases short and J 2 bases short, with 13 bases between. The CDR3 reads CASRHTAANYGYTF. Written as DNA, the CDR3 is TGTGCCAGTAGACATACGGCGGCCAACTATGGCTACACCTTC.

This chain connects TRBV18 to TRBJ1-5; weak D call: TRBD1 (6 bases). CDR3 length equals 14 residues. V was shortened by 6 bases and J by 0 bases, with 9 bases between the two germline ends. Germline V gene data show CDR1 as KGHSH and CDR2 as LQKENI. The CDR3 DNA reads as TGTGCCAGCTCCCCGGACAGTAGCAATCAGCCCCAGCATTTT. It translates to CASSPDSSNQPQHF.